This note documents a single T cell receptor beta chain sequence. The data were obtained in a study of technical replicates of blood from a handful of donors. The CDR3 contains 14 residues. Germline V lookup: CDR1 LGHNA, CDR2 YNFKEQ. Losses at the gene ends were 5 bases for V and 4 bases for J; bases not matched to a gene: 8. The protocol was immunoSEQ multiplex PCR, while the TCRdb copy is restricted to in-frame clones and leaves out a portion. The sample has about 100,000 clones; approximately 96% are singletons. The V and J genes are TRBV4-2 and TRBJ2-7, with 7 bases aligning to TRBD2. Input material: T cells isolated from PBMCs. This TCR was sampled from a human donor in good health. The CDR3 DNA reads TGTGCCAGCAGCTTGAGCGGGGCGGCGTACGAGCAGTACTTC. Protein: CASSLSGAAYEQYF.